This T cell receptor (beta chain) was retrieved from a study of cytomegalovirus exposure and HLA in healthy donors. Study details: T cells numbering approximately 170 million yielded 100 million to 120 million unique TCR beta sequences in an earlier analysis.

The PCR was carried out with 60 Vbeta primers and 13 Jbeta primers. The table came from immunoSEQ multiplex PCR; TCRdb's copy has only in-frame clones and leaves some out. The data hold about 98,000 clones, with around 67% observed a single time. CDR3 length equals 14 residues. Looked up from germline, CDR1 is MNHNS and CDR2 is SASEGT. V was pared by 6 bases and J by 3 bases, with 15 bases between. The TCR sequence derives from a male donor in good health and CMV-seronegative. The chain carries TRBV6-1 and TRBJ2-7, with D maybe TRBD2 (6 bases). The source material was PBMCs. CDR3 coding DNA: TGTGCCAGCAGGGGCTTGGGAGGCGGCTACGAGCAGTACTTC. The encoded protein is CASRGLGGGYEQYF.